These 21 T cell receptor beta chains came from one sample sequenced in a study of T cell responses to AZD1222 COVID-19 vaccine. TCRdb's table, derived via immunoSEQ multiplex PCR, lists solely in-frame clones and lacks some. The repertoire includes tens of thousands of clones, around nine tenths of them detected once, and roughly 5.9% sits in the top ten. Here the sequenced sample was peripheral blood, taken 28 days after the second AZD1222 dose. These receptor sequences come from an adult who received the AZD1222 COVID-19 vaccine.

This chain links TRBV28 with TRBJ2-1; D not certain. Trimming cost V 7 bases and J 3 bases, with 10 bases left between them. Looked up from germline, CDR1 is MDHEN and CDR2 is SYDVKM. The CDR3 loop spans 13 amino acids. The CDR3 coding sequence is TGTGCCAGCAAGGGCAGGAGCTACAATGAGCAGTTCTTC. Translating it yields CASKGRSYNEQFF.

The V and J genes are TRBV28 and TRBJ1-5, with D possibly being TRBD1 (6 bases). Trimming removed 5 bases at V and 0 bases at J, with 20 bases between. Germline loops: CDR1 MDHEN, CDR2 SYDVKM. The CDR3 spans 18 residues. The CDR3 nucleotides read TGTGCCAGCAGTCCTCACCCCCGGACAGTTTATAGCAATCAGCCCCAGCATTTT. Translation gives CASSPHPRTVYSNQPQHF.

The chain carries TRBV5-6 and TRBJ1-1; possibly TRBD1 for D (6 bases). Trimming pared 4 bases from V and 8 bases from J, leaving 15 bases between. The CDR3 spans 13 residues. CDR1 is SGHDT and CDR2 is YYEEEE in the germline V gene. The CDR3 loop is CASSRGWTEEAFF. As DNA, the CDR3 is TGTGCCAGCAGCCGTGGATGGACAGAAGAAGCTTTCTTT.

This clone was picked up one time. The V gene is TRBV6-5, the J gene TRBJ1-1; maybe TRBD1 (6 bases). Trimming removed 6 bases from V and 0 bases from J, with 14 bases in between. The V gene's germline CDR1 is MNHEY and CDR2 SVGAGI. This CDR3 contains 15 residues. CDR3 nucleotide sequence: TGTGCCAGCAGGAGACAGGAAAGCATGAACACTGAAGCTTTCTTT. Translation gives CASRRQESMNTEAFF.

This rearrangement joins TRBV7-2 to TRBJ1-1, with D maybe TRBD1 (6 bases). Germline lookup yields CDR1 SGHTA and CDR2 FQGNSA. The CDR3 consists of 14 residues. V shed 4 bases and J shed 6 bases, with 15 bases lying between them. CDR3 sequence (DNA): TGTGCCAGCAGCTCCCCAGGGGAAGCCTCTGAAGCTTTCTTT. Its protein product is CASSSPGEASEAFF. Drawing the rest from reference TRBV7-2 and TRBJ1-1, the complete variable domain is GAGVSQSPSNKVTEKGKDVELRCDPISGHTALYWYRQSLGQGLEFLIYFQGNSAPDKSGLPSDRFSAERTGGSVSTLTIQRTQQEDSAVYLCASSSPGEASEAFFGQGTRLTVV.

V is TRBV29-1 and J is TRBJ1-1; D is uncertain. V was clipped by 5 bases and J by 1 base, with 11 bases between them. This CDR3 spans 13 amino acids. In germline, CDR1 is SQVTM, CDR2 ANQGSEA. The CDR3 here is CSVCRDWNTEAFF. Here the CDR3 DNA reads TGCAGCGTTTGTAGAGATTGGAACACTGAAGCTTTCTTT.

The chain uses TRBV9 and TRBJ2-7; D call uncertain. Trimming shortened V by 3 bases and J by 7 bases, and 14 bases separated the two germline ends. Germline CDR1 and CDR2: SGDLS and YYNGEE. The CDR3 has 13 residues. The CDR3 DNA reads TGTGCCAGCAGCGAGTCCCGCCTAGGGGAGCAGTACTTC. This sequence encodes CASSESRLGEQYF.

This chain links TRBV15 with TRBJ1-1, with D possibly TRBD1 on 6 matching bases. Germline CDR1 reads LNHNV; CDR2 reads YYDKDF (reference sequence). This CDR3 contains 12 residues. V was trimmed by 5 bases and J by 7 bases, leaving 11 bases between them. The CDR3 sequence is CATSLFRGEAFF. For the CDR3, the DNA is TGTGCCACCAGCTTGTTCAGGGGTGAAGCTTTCTTT. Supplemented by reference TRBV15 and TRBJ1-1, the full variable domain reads DAMVIQNPRYQVTQFGKPVTLSCSQTLNHNVMYWYQQKSSQAPKLLFHYYDKDFNNEADTPDNFQSRRPNTSFCFLDIRSPGLGDTAMYLCATSLFRGEAFFGQGTRLTVV.

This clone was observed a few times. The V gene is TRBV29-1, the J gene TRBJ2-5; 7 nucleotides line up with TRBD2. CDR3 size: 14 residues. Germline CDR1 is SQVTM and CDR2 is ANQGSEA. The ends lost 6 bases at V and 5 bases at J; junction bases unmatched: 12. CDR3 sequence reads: CSVPTGGGWETQYF. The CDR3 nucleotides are TGCAGCGTCCCGACCGGGGGAGGGTGGGAGACCCAGTACTTC.

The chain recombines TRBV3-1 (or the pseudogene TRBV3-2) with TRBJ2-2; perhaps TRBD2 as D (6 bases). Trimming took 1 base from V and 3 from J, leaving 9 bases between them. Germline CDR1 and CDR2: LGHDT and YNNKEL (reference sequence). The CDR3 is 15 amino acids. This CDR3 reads CASSQGGVYTGELFF. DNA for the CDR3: TGTGCCAGCAGCCAAGGGGGGGTTTACACCGGGGAGCTGTTTTTT.

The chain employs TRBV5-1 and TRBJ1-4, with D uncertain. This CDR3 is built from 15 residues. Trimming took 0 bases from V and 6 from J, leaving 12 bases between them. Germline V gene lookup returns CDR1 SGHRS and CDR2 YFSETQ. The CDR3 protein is CASSLEPMGDEKLFF. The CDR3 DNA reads TGCGCCAGCAGCTTGGAACCCATGGGAGATGAAAAACTGTTTTTT.

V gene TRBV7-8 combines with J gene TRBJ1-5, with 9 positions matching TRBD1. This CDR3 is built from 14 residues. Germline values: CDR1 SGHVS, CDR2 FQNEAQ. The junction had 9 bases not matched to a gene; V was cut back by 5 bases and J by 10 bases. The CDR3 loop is CASSTGTGYAPQHF. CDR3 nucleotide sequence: TGTGCCAGCAGCACCGGGACAGGGTATGCTCCCCAGCATTTT.

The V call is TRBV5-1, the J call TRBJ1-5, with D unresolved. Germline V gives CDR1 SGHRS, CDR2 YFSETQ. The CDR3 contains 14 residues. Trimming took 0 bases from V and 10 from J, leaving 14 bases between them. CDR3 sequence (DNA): TGCGCCAGCAGCTTGGGAGAGTTCACTGGCCCCCAGCATTTT. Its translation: CASSLGEFTGPQHF.

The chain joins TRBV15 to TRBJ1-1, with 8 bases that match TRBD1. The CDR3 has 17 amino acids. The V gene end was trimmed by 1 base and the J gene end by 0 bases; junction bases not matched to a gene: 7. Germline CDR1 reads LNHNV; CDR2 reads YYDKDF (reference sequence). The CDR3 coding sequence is TGTGCCACCAGCAGAGCCCAGGGGGCAGCCCTGAACACTGAAGCTTTCTTT. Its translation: CATSRAQGAALNTEAFF. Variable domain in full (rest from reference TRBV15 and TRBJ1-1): DAMVIQNPRYQVTQFGKPVTLSCSQTLNHNVMYWYQQKSSQAPKLLFHYYDKDFNNEADTPDNFQSRRPNTSFCFLDIRSPGLGDTAMYLCATSRAQGAALNTEAFFGQGTRLTVV.

For the CDR3, the DNA is TGTGCCAGCAGCCAATTAGCGGCTTCCTACAATGAGCAGTTCTTC. This codes for CASSQLAASYNEQFF. The V and J genes are TRBV3-1 (or the pseudogene TRBV3-2) and TRBJ2-1, with TRBD2 as a possible D gene (6 bases). There are 15 residues in the CDR3. Germline CDR1 reads LGHDT; CDR2 reads YNNKEL (reference sequence). Trimming cost V 2 bases and J 1 base, with 9 bases left between them.

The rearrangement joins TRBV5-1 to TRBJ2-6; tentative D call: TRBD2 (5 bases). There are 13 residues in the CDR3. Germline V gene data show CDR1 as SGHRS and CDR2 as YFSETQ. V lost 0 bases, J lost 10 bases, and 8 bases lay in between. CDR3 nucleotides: TGCGCCAGCAGCTTGGACAGACTAAACGTCCTGACTTTC. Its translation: CASSLDRLNVLTF.

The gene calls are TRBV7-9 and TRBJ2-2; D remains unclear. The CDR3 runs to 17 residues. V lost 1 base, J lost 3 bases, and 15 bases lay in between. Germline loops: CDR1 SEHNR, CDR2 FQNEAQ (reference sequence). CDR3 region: CASSLGPPGIYTGELFF. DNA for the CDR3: TGTGCCAGCAGCTTAGGGCCACCAGGTATCTACACCGGGGAGCTGTTTTTT. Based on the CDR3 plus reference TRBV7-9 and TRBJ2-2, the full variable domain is DTGVSQNPRHKITKRGQNVTFRCDPISEHNRLYWYRQTLGQGPEFLTYFQNEAQLEKSRLLSDRFSAERPKGSFSTLEIQRTEQGDSAMYLCASSLGPPGIYTGELFFGEGSRLTVL.

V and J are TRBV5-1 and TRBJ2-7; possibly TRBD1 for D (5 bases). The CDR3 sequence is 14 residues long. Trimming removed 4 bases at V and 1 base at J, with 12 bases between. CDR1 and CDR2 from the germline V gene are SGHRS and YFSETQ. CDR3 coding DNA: TGCGCCAGCAGCGGCGAACAGGTTTCCTACGAGCAGTACTTC. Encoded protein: CASSGEQVSYEQYF.

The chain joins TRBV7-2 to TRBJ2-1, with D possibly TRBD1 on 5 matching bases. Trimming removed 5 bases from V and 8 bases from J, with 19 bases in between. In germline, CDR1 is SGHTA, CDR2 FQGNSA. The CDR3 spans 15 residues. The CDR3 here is CASSPRRVSHYEQFF. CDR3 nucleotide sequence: TGTGCCAGCAGCCCTCGCAGGGTCTCCCATTATGAGCAGTTCTTC. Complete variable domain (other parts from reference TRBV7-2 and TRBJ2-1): GAGVSQSPSNKVTEKGKDVELRCDPISGHTALYWYRQSLGQGLEFLIYFQGNSAPDKSGLPSDRFSAERTGGSVSTLTIQRTQQEDSAVYLCASSPRRVSHYEQFFGPGTRLTVL.

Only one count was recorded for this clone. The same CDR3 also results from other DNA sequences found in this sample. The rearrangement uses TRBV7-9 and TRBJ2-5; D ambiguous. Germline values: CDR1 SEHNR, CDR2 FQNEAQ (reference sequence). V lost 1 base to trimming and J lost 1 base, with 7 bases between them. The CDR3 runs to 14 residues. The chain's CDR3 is CASSLGRLQETQYF. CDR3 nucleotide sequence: TGTGCCAGCAGCTTAGGTCGGCTCCAAGAGACCCAGTACTTC. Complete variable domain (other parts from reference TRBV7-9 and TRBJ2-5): DTGVSQNPRHKITKRGQNVTFRCDPISEHNRLYWYRQTLGQGPEFLTYFQNEAQLEKSRLLSDRFSAERPKGSFSTLEIQRTEQGDSAMYLCASSLGRLQETQYFGPGTRLLVL.

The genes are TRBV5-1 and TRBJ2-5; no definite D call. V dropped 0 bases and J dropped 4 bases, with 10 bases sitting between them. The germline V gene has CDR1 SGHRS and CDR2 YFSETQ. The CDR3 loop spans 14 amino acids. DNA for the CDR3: TGCGCCAGCAGCTTGGGCAGGAAACGAGAGACCCAGTACTTC. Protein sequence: CASSLGRKRETQYF.